These T cell receptor beta chains were read from a single sample in a study of response to subunit inactivated influenza vaccine. TCRdb fed the RT-PCR reads into MiXCR, producing one record per CDR3 protein. Counted here are 650,000 to 800,000 distinct CDR3 sequences, about 15% occurring once; the ten biggest clones make up 6.5% to 8.5%. The sequences come from PBMCs from blood, collected about 14 days before vaccination. Receptors originate from a man aged 50 or older who received an inactivated influenza vaccine. Both conserved end residues are part of each CDR3. Each record gives: D gene, V gene, CDR3 protein. The D gene is left open where the match is weak.

.	TRBV12-3/TRBV12-4	CASTRDSQETQYF
TRBD1	TRBV4-2	CASSPRDSNTGELFF
.	TRBV7-3	CASSLRGGPYDEQFF
.	TRBV15	CATSRVRTDQETQYF
.	TRBV30	CAWSPKRGGGFYNEQFF
.	TRBV11-2	CASSGTFYEQYF
.	TRBV28	CASSLPGGYGYEQYF
.	TRBV12-3/TRBV12-4	CASTKRLWGLSNTGELFF
TRBD1	TRBV28	CASSGGQATDTQYF
TRBD2	TRBV5-1	CAKPGLAGQGTEQYF
.	TRBV2	CASIGDLMNTEAFF
TRBD1	TRBV7-2	CASSQWDSSYEQYF
.	TRBV29-1	CSVEGKTGTGELFF
TRBD1	TRBV27	CASSFNRGYEQYF
TRBD1	TRBV6-1	CASRRDRGNEKLFF
.	TRBV7-2	CASSPQRTYNEQFF
.	TRBV6-6	CASSYLHLGKGYGYTF
TRBD2	TRBV9	CASSVAVAGAYNEQFF
.	TRBV20-1	CSARAGGDETQYF
TRBD2	TRBV27	CASSLLAGAKPYEQYF
TRBD2	TRBV11-2	CASSFMGTGTTYEQYF
.	TRBV12-3/TRBV12-4	CASSLRSSNEKLFF
.	TRBV5-1	CASSILPGTSQASTDTQYF
TRBD1	TRBV10-3	CAIARTGGQETQYF
TRBD1	TRBV11-1	CASSLRRDRGSGANVLTF
TRBD1	TRBV12-3/TRBV12-4	CASSWGQGARYEQYF
TRBD1	TRBV5-1	CASSRQGAMLSGANVLTF
.	TRBV5-5	CASSYNGELFF
.	TRBV14	CASSQDLGGSGYTF
TRBD2	TRBV15	CATSFAGGSYEQFF
.	TRBV20-1	CSARVGAKNTEAFF
.	TRBV18	CASSPGYNTGELFF
.	TRBV6-5	CASSYAGTLKGTPRFSQYF
.	TRBV4-1	CASSQTEGLRTDTQYF
.	TRBV7-2	CASSTNNRAPNTEAFF
.	TRBV20-1	CSARDSRKDGYTF
TRBD1	TRBV5-8	CASSPDRGRNEQFF